This T cell receptor (beta chain) was identified in a study of blood T cell repertoires in COVID-19. The wider study: Some COVID-19 samples were acute and others convalescent; all came from the United States, Italy and Spain. Sample material is recorded as cDNA or gDNA derived from T cells, B-cell-depleted T cells, or PBMCs.

Of note for this clone: This sample includes further DNA sequences coding for the same CDR3.

Per the original data handling: By means of reference gene primer amplification, nucleated cell counts were estimated. This table comes from immunoSEQ multiplex PCR, and its TCRdb copy is limited to in-frame clones, with some not included. From that table come the V and J calls and clone size; the DNA was used to work out D and trimming. The sample has 150,000 to 200,000 clones, around 92% seen once; the top ten hold about 2.6%. The sequence was obtained from a man aged 60 to 75 with acute or convalescent COVID-19. Sequenced sample: peripheral blood.

As DNA, the CDR3 is TGCGCCAGCAGCTTGACTAGCGGGGGGGCAGATACGCAGTATTTT. As protein: CASSLTSGGADTQYF. This chain uses TRBV5-1 with TRBJ2-3; 13 bases are a match to TRBD2. The germline gives CDR1 SGHRS, CDR2 YFSETQ. The CDR3 is 15 residues long. The ends lost 1 base at V and 4 bases at J; junction bases unmatched: 0.